This T cell receptor (beta chain) is drawn from a study of blood T cell repertoires in COVID-19. Original analysis: The authors estimated nucleated cell counts from reference gene primer amplification. The data were produced by immunoSEQ multiplex PCR, yet TCRdb's version contains in-frame clones alone and is incomplete. The D gene and trimming were derived from the DNA, and the V and J assignments and clone size from that table. The data contain more than 300,000 clones, more than 75% of them singletons. Grouping used clinical history reported by participants in a survey and questionnaire. Cohort 3 donors were reported recovered after two negative PCRs, clearance, or symptom resolution. There are 17 residues in the CDR3. V was cut by 1 base and J by 2 bases, with 15 bases left in between. CDR1 is SGHAT and CDR2 is FQNNGV in the germline V gene.

Sequencing was carried out using PBMCs or T cells enriched from blood (not recorded which). The chain joins TRBV11-2 to TRBJ2-1; D remains unclear. The source is a woman in her late teens or twenties who had recovered from COVID-19. The CDR3 nucleotides read TGTGCCAGCAGCTTAGTTCGCGGTCCCACCACCTACAATGAGCAGTTCTTC. This encodes CASSLVRGPTTYNEQFF.